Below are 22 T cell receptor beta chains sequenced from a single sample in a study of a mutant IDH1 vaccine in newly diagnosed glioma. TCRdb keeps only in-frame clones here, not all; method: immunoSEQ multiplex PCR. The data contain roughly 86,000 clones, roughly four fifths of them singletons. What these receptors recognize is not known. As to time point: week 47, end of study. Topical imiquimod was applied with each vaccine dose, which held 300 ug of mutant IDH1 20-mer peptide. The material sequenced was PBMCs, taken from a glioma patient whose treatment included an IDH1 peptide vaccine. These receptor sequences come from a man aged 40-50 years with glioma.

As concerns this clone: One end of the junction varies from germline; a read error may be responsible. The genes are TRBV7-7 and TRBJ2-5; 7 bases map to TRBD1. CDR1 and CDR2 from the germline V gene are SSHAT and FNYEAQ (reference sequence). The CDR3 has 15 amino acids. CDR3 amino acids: CASSLRQGLQETQYF. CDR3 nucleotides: TGTGCTAGCAGCTTAAGACAGGGTCTACAAGAGACCCAGTACTTC.

The CDR3 nucleotides are TGTGCCAGCAGCTTAGTCCCGGGGGGAGGCGGGGATACGCAGTATTTT. Its protein is CASSLVPGGGGDTQYF. The chain is built from TRBV7-2 and TRBJ2-3, with 7 bases matching TRBD2. Unmatched junction bases numbered 10, after V lost 1 base and J lost 6 bases. This CDR3 has 16 amino acids. Germline lookup yields CDR1 SGHTA and CDR2 FQGNSA.

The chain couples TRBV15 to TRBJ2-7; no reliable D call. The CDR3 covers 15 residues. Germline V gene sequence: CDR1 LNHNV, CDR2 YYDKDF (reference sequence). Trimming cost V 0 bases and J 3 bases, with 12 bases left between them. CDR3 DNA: TGTGCCACCAGCAGAGATCATGGCGGCAGCTACGAGCAGTACTTC. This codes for CATSRDHGGSYEQYF.

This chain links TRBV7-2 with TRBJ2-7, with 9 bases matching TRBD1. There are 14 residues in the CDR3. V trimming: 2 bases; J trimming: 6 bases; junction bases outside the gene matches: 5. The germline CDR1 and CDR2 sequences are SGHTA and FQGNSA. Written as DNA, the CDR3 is TGTGCCAGCAGCTTATCGGGACAGGGAATCGAGCAGTACTTC. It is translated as CASSLSGQGIEQYF.

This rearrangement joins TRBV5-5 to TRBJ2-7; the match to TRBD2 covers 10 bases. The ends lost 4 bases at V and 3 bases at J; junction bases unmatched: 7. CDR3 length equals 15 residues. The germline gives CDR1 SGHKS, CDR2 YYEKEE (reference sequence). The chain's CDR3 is CASSPGTSAFYEQYF. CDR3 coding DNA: TGTGCCAGCAGCCCTGGGACTAGCGCTTTCTACGAGCAGTACTTC.

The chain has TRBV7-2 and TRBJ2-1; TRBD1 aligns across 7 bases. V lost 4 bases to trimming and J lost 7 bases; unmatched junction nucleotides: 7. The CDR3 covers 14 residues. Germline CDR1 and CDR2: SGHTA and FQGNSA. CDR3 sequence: CASSSGQRRNEQFF. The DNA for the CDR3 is TGTGCCAGCAGCTCGGGACAGAGGAGAAATGAGCAGTTCTTC.

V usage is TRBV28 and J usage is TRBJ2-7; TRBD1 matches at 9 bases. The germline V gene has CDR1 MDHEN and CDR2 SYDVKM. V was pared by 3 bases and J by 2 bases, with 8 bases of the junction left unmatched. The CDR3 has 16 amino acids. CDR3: CASSFRGQGLAYEQYF. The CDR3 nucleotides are TGTGCCAGCAGTTTTAGGGGACAGGGATTAGCCTACGAGCAGTACTTC.

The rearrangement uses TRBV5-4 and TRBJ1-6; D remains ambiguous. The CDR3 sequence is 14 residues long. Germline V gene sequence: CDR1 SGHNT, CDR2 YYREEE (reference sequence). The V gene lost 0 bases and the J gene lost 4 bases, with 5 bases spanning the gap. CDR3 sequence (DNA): TGTGCCAGCAGCTTGGCGGGGTATAATTCACCCCTCCACTTT. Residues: CASSLAGYNSPLHF.

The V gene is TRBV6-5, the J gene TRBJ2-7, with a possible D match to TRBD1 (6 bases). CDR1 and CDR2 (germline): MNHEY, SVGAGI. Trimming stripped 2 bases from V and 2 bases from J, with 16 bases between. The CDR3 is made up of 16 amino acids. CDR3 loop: CASSYAPGTNPYEQYF. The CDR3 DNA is TGTGCCAGCAGTTACGCCCCCGGGACAAACCCCTACGAGCAGTACTTC.

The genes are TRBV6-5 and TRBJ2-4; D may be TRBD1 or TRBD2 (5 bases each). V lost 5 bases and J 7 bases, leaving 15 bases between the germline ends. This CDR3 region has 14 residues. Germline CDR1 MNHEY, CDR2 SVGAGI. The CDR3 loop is CASSRQGAGNIQYF. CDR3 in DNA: TGTGCCAGCAGTCGCCAGGGAGCAGGGAACATTCAGTACTTC.

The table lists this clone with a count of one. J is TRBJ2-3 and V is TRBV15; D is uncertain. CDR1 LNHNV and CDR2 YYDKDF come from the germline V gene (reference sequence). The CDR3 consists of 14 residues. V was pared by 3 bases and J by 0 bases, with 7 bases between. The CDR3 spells CATSRDFSTDTQYF. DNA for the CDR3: TGTGCCACCAGCAGGGATTTTAGCACAGATACGCAGTATTTT.

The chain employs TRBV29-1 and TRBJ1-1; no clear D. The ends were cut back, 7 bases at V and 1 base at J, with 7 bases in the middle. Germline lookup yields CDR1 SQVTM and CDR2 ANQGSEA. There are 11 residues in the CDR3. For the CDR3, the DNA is TGCAGCGCTGTGGGGAACACTGAAGCTTTCTTT. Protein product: CSAVGNTEAFF.

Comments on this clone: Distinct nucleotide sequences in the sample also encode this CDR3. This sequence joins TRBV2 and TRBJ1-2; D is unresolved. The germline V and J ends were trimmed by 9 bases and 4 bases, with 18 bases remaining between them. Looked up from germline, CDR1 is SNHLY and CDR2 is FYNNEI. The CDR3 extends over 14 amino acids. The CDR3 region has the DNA TGTGCCAGACTTGGGCAGGAGAGGTTCTATGGCTACACCTTC. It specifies CARLGQERFYGYTF. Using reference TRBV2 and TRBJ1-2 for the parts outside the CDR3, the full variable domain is EPEVTQTPSHQVTQMGQEVILRCVPISNHLYFYWYRQILGQKVEFLVSFYNNEISEKSEIFDDQFSVERPDGSNFTLKIRSTKLEDSAMYFCARLGQERFYGYTFGSGTRLTVV.

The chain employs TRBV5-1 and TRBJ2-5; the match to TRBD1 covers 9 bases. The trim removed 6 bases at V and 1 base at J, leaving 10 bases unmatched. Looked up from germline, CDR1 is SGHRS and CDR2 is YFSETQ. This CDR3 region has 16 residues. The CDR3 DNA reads TGCGCCAGCAAGGATCCGGGACAGGGAGGCCAAGAGACCCAGTACTTC. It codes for CASKDPGQGGQETQYF.

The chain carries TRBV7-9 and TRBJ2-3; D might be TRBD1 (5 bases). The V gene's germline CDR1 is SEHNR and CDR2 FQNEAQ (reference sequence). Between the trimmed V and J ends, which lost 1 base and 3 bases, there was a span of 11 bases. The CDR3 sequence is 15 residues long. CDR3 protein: CASSLGQDKTDTQYF. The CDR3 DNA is TGTGCCAGCAGCTTAGGGCAGGACAAAACAGATACGCAGTATTTT. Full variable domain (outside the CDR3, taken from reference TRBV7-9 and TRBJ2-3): DTGVSQNPRHKITKRGQNVTFRCDPISEHNRLYWYRQTLGQGPEFLTYFQNEAQLEKSRLLSDRFSAERPKGSFSTLEIQRTEQGDSAMYLCASSLGQDKTDTQYFGPGTRLTVL.

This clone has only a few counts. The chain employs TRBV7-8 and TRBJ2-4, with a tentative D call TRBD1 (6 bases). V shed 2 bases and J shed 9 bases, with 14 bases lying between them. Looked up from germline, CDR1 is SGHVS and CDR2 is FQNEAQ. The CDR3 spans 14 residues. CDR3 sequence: CASSLPGTWAIQYF. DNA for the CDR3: TGTGCCAGCAGCTTACCCGGGACATGGGCCATTCAGTACTTC.

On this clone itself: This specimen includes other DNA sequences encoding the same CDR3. CDR3 nucleotide sequence: TGTGCCAGCAGTTACTCAACCGGGGAGCTGTTTTTT. It codes for CASSYSTGELFF. The chain is built from TRBV6-6 and TRBJ2-2; D remains unclear. Germline assignment: CDR1 MNHNY and CDR2 SVGAGI (reference sequence). The CDR3 extends over 12 amino acids. Trimming removed 0 bases at V and 5 bases at J, with 1 base between.

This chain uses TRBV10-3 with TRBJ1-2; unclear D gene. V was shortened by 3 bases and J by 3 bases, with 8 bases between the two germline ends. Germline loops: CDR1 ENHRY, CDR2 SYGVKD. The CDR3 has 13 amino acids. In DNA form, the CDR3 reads TGTGCCATCAGTGAAAACATGGACTATGGCTACACCTTC. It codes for CAISENMDYGYTF.

CDR3 sequence (DNA): TGCGCCAGCAGTCTTACAGGGTCTAGTATCACTGAAGCTTTCTTT. Its protein is CASSLTGSSITEAFF. The gene calls are TRBV5-1 and TRBJ1-1; possibly TRBD1 for D (6 bases). The CDR3 extends over 15 amino acids. Germline V gene data show CDR1 as SGHRS and CDR2 as YFSETQ. V lost 5 bases, J lost 4 bases, and 18 bases lay in between.

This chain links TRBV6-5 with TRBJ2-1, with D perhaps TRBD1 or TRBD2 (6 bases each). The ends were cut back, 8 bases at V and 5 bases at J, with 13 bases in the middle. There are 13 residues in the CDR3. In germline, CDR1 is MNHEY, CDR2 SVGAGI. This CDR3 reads CASLRGRHNEQFF. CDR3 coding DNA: TGTGCCAGCTTGAGGGGGAGGCACAATGAGCAGTTCTTC.

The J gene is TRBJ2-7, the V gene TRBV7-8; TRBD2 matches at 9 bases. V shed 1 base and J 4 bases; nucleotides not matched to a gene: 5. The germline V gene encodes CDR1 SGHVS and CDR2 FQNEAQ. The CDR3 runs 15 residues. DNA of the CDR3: TGTGCCAGCAGCTTAGAGGCGGGGGGGCTATACGAGCAGTACTTC. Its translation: CASSLEAGGLYEQYF. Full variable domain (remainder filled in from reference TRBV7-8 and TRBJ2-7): GAGVSQSPRYKVAKRGQDVALRCDPISGHVSLFWYQQALGQGPEFLTYFQNEAQLDKSGLPSDRFFAERPEGSVSTLKIQRTQQEDSAVYLCASSLEAGGLYEQYFGPGTRLTVT.

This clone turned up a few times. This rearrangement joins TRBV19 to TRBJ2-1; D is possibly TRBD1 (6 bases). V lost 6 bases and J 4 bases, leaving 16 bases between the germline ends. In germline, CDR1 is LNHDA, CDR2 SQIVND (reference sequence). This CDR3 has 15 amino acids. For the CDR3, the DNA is TGTGCCAGTAGACTAGACAGGTCCCCTTACAATGAGCAGTTCTTC. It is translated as CASRLDRSPYNEQFF.